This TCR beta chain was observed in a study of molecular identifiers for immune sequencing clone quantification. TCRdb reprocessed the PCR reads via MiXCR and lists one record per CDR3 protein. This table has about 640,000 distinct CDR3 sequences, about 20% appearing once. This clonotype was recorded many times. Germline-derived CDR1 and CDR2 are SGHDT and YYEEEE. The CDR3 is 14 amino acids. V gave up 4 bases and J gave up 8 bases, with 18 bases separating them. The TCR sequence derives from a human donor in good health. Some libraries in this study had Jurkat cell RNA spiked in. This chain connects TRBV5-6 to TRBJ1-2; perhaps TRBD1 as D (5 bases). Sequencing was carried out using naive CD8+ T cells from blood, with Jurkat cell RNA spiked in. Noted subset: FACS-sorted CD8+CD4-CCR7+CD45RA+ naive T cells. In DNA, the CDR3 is TGTGCCAGCAGCCGAGGACCCGGGGCGGTAGGCTACACCTTC. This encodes CASSRGPGAVGYTF. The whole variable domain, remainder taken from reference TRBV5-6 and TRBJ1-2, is DAGVTQSPTHLIKTRGQQVTLRCSPKSGHDTVSWYQQALGQGPQFIFQYYEEEERQRGNFPDRFSGHQFPNYSSELNVNALLLGDSALYLCASSRGPGAVGYTFGSGTRLTVV.